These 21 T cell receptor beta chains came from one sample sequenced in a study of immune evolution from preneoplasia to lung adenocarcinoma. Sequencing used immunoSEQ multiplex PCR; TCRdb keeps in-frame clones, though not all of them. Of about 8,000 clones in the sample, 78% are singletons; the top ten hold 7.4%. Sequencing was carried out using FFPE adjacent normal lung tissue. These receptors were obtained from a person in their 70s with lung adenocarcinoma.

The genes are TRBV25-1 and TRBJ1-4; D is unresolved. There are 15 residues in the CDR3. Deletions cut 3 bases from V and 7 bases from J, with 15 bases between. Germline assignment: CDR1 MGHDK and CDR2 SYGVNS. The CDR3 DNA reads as TGTGCCAGCAGTGATGCCGGGAGTCTGGGTGAAAAACTGTTTTTT. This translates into CASSDAGSLGEKLFF.

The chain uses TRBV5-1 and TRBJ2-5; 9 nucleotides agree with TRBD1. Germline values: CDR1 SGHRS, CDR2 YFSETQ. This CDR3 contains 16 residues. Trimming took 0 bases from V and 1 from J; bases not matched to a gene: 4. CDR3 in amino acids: CASSLAGTGSQETQYF. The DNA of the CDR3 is TGCGCCAGCAGCTTGGCCGGGACAGGGTCCCAAGAGACCCAGTACTTC. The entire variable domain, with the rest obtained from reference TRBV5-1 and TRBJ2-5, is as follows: KAGVTQTPRYLIKTRGQQVTLSCSPISGHRSVSWYQQTPGQGLQFLFEYFSETQRNKGNFPGRFSGRQFSNSRSEMNVSTLELGDSALYLCASSLAGTGSQETQYFGPGTRLLVL.

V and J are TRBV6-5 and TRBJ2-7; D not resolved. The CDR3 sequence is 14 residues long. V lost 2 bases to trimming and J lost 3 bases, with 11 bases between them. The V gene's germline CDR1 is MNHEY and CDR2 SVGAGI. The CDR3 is CASSYRHDNYEQYF. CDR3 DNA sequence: TGTGCCAGCAGTTACCGCCATGACAACTACGAGCAGTACTTC.

The CDR3 sequence is CASSTIYEQYF. The CDR3 DNA reads TGTGCCAGCAGTACGATCTACGAGCAGTACTTC. The genes are TRBV6-6 and TRBJ2-7, with D uncertain. The V gene lost 5 bases and the J gene lost 3 bases, with 5 bases spanning the gap. CDR1 MNHNY and CDR2 SVGAGI come from the germline V gene (reference sequence). The CDR3 runs to 11 residues.

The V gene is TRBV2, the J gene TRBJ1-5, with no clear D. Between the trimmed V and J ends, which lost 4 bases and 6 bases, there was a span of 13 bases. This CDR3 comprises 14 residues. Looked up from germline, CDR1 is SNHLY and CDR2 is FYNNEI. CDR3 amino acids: CASSVREGTQPQHF. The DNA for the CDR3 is TGTGCCAGCAGTGTGAGAGAGGGCACTCAGCCCCAGCATTTT.

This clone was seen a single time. The CDR3 bases are TGCGCCAGCAGCTTAAGTTGGGACAGGGGTGGAGAGCAGTACTTC. Its translation is CASSLSWDRGGEQYF. V is TRBV5-1 and J is TRBJ2-7, with TRBD1 matching over 10 bases. CDR3 length: 15 residues. The germline V gene has CDR1 SGHRS and CDR2 YFSETQ. J was trimmed by 7 bases and V by 2 bases; bases with no gene match: 9.

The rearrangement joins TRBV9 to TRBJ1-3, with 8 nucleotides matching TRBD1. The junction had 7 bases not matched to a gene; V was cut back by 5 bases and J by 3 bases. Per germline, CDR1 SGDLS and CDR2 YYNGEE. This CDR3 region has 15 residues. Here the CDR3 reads CASRTGQGGGNTIYF. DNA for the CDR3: TGTGCCAGCAGGACTGGACAGGGAGGTGGAAACACCATATATTTT.

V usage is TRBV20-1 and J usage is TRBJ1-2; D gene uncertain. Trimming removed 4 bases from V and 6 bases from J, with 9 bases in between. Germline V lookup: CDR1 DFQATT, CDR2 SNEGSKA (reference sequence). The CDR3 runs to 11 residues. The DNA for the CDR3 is TGCAGTGCTATCGCGGTCGATGGCTACACCTTC. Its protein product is CSAIAVDGYTF.

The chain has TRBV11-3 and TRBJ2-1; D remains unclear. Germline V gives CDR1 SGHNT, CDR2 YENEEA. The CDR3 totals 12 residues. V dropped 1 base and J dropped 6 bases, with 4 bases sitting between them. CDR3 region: CASSLAGNEQFF. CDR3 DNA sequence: TGTGCCAGCAGCTTAGCCGGCAATGAGCAGTTCTTC.

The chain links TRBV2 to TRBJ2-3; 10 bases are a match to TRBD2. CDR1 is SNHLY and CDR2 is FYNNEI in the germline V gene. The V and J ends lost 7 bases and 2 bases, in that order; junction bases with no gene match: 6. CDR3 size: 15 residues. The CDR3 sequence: CASTLAGGHTDTQYF. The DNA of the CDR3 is TGTGCCAGCACCTTAGCGGGGGGACACACAGATACGCAGTATTTT.

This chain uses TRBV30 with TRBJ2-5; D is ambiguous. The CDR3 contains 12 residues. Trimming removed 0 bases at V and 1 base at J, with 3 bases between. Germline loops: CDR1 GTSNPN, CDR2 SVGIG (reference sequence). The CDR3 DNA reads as TGTGCCTGGAGTGTAGGCCAAGAGACCCAGTACTTC. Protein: CAWSVGQETQYF. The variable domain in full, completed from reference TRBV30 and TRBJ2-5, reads SQTIHQWPATLVQPVGSPLSLECTVEGTSNPNLYWYRQAAGRGLQLLFYSVGIGQISSEVPQNLSASRPQDRQFILSSKKLLLSDSGFYLCAWSVGQETQYFGPGTRLLVL.

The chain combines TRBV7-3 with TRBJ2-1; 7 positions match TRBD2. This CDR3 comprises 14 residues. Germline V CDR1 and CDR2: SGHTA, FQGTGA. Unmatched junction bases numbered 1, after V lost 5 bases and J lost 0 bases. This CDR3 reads CASSERGSYNEQFF. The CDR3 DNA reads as TGTGCCAGCAGCGAGCGGGGCTCCTACAATGAGCAGTTCTTC. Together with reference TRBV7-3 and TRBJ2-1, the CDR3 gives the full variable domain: GAGVSQTPSNKVTEKGKYVELRCDPISGHTALYWYRQSLGQGPEFLIYFQGTGAADDSGLPNDRFFAVRPEGSVSTLKIQRTERGDSAVYLCASSERGSYNEQFFGPGTRLTVL.

The chain's CDR3 is CASSLGTGVRGEKLFF. In DNA form, the CDR3 reads TGCGCCAGCAGCCTCGGGACAGGGGTTCGGGGTGAAAAACTGTTTTTT. V and J are TRBV5-1 and TRBJ1-4, with TRBD1 matching 10 bases. V trimming: 4 bases; J trimming: 7 bases; junction bases outside the gene matches: 10. This CDR3 has 16 residues. Germline assignment: CDR1 SGHRS and CDR2 YFSETQ.

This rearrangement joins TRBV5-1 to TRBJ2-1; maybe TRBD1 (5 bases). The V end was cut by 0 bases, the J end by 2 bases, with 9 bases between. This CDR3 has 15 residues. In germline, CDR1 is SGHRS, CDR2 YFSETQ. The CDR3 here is CASSLEGRAYNEQFF. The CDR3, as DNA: TGCGCCAGCAGCTTGGAGGGCAGGGCCTACAATGAGCAGTTCTTC.

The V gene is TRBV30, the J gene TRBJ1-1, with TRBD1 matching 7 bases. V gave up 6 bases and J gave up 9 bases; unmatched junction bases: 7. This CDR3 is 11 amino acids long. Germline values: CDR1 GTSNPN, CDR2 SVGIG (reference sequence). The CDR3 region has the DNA TGTGCCTGTATTCCGGGACAGCAAGCTTTCTTT. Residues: CACIPGQQAFF.

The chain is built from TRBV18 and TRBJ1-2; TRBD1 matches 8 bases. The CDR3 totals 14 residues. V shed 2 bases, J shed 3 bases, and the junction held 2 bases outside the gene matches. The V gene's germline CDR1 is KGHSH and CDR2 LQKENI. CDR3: CASSPTQGDYGYTF. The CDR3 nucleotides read TGTGCCAGCTCACCAACACAGGGGGACTATGGCTACACCTTC.

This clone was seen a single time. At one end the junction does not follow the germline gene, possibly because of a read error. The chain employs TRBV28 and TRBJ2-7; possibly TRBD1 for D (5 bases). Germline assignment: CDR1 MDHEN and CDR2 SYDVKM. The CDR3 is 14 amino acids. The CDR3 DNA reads TGTGCCAGCAGTTCCCCAGGGCTGGGCCCCCTGGCCAGCTTC. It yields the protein CASSSPGLGPLASF.

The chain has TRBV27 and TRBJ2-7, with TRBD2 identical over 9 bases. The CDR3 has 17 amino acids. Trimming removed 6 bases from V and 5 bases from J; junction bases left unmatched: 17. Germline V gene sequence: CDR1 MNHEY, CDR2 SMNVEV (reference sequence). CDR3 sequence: CASSRRPIAGVGDEQYF. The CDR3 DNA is TGTGCCAGCAGCCGCAGGCCTATAGCGGGAGTGGGCGACGAGCAGTACTTC.

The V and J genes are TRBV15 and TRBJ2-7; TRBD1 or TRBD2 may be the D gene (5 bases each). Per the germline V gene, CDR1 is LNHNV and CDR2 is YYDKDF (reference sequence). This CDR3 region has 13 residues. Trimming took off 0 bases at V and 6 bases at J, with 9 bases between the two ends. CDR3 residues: CATSRDAGSEQYF. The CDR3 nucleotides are TGTGCCACCAGCAGAGATGCAGGGAGCGAGCAGTACTTC.

The DNA for the CDR3 is TGTGCCTGGAGTGGACCCGGGACAGGGGGCCTCCGGAGCTCCTACAATGAGCAGTTCTTC. It encodes CAWSGPGTGGLRSSYNEQFF. This chain links TRBV30 with TRBJ2-1, with 12 bases fitting TRBD1. The V segment lost 1 base and the J segment 0 bases; nucleotides outside the gene matches: 13. The CDR3 covers 20 residues. Germline V gene sequence: CDR1 GTSNPN, CDR2 SVGIG (reference sequence).

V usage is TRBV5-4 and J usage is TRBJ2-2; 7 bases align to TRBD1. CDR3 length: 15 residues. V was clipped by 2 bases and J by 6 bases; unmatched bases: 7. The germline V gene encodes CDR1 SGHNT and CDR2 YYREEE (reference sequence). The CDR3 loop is CASSLRQGGAGELFF. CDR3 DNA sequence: TGTGCCAGCAGCTTAAGACAGGGCGGAGCCGGGGAGCTGTTTTTT.